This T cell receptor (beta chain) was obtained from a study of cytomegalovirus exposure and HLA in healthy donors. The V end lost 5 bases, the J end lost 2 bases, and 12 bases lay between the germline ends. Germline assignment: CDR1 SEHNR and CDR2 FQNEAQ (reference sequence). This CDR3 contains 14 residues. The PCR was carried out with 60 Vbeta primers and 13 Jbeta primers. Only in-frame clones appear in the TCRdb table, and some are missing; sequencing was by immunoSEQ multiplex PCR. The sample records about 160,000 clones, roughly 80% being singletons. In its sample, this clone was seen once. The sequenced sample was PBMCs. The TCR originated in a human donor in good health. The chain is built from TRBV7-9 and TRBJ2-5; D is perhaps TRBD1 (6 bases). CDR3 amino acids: CASSPLGGQETQYF. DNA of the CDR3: TGTGCCAGCAGCCCATTAGGGGGTCAAGAGACCCAGTACTTC. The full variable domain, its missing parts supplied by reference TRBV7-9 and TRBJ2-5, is DTGVSQNPRHKITKRGQNVTFRCDPISEHNRLYWYRQTLGQGPEFLTYFQNEAQLEKSRLLSDRFSAERPKGSFSTLEIQRTEQGDSAMYLCASSPLGGQETQYFGPGTRLLVL.